One sample yielded the 9 T cell receptor beta chains listed below, sequenced in a study of T cell repertoires in aging, cancer and after chemotherapy. TCR beta rearrangements were amplified from peripheral blood genomic DNA. Rearranged V-D-J TRB sequences were amplified with a mixed TRB-A/B primer pool. TCRdb processed the multiplex PCR reads anew with MiXCR; each CDR3 protein has one entry. The sample contains about 8,800 distinct CDR3 sequences, 25% to 40% of which appear only once. The sequenced material came from blood. The receptors were sampled from a human donor in good health.

The chain recombines TRBV6-5 with TRBJ2-3, with D maybe TRBD2 (7 bases). The V gene's germline CDR1 is MNHEY and CDR2 SVGAGI. This CDR3 comprises 16 residues. With 5 bases removed from V and 6 bases from J, the gap between germline ends came to 21 bases. CDR3 in DNA: TGTGCCAGCAGTGAATCCGCTGCGGGGGCCTGGGATACGCAGTATTTT. Residues: CASSESAAGAWDTQYF.

V usage is TRBV12-3 or TRBV12-4 and J usage is TRBJ1-3, with D possibly matching TRBD1 (5 bases). The CDR3 consists of 15 residues. The CDR3 bases are TGTGCTAGTGGTTTTGGGGGGGGGTCCGGAAACACCATATATTTT. This translates into CASGFGGGSGNTIYF.

A few counts support this clonotype. The chain is built from TRBV19 and TRBJ2-3; D is uncertain. The CDR3 loop spans 14 amino acids. The V and J ends lost 6 bases and 2 bases respectively, with 12 bases between them. The germline CDR1 and CDR2 sequences are LNHDA and SQIVND (reference sequence). CDR3 sequence reads: CASRTELSTDTQYF. Here the CDR3 DNA reads TGTGCCAGTAGGACGGAGCTATCCACAGATACGCAGTATTTT.

This clonotype has a handful of counts. The chain links TRBV7-4 to TRBJ2-3; possible D gene TRBD2, 6 bases. The CDR3 spans 16 residues. Per germline, CDR1 SGHVT and CDR2 SQSDAQ. V was shortened by 1 base and J by 6 bases, with 17 bases between the two germline ends. CDR3 region: CASSLEPGLLSDTQYF. The CDR3, as DNA: TGTGCCAGCAGCTTAGAGCCGGGACTCCTCTCTGATACGCAGTATTTT.

The rearrangement links TRBV19 to TRBJ1-5; weak D call: TRBD1 (5 bases). V was clipped by 5 bases and J by 2 bases, with 10 bases between them. Germline V gene lookup returns CDR1 LNHDA and CDR2 SQIVND (reference sequence). The CDR3 contains 14 residues. The CDR3 DNA reads TGTGCCAGTAGTCCGCAGGGAGGCAATCAGCCCCAGCATTTT. It encodes CASSPQGGNQPQHF.

The chain couples TRBV5-5 to TRBJ1-6; 8 bases line up with TRBD1. CDR1 is SGHKS and CDR2 is YYEKEE in the germline V gene (reference sequence). The CDR3 has 14 residues. The trim removed 2 bases at V and 8 bases at J, leaving 3 bases unmatched. The chain's CDR3 is CASSLGQGDSPLHF. In DNA, the CDR3 is TGTGCCAGCAGCTTAGGACAGGGCGATTCACCCCTCCACTTT.

This clonotype has more than one count but fewer than ten. The chain uses TRBV19 and TRBJ1-2; maybe TRBD1 (5 bases). Per germline, CDR1 LNHDA and CDR2 SQIVND (reference sequence). V was shortened by 6 bases and J by 4 bases, with 12 bases between the two germline ends. This CDR3 is 13 amino acids long. The CDR3 bases are TGTGCCAGTAGACAGACAGTAGCCTATGGCTACACCTTC. Protein sequence: CASRQTVAYGYTF.

CDR3 protein: CAWSGLGLAGTLFSTDTQYF. CDR3 DNA: TGTGCCTGGAGTGGCCTGGGACTAGCGGGGACCTTATTTAGCACAGATACGCAGTATTTT. The chain recombines TRBV30 with TRBJ2-3; 13 bases agree with TRBD2. Trimming removed 1 base from V and 0 bases from J; junction bases left unmatched: 13. In germline, CDR1 is GTSNPN, CDR2 SVGIG (reference sequence). This CDR3 is 20 amino acids long.

The chain has TRBV18 and TRBJ1-3; D gene ambiguous. The germline V gene has CDR1 KGHSH and CDR2 LQKENI. Trimming left V 1 base short and J 1 base short, with 11 bases between. The CDR3 loop spans 16 amino acids. The CDR3 reads CASSPLHSTSGNTIYF. CDR3 nucleotides: TGTGCCAGCTCACCACTCCACAGTACATCTGGAAACACCATATATTTT.